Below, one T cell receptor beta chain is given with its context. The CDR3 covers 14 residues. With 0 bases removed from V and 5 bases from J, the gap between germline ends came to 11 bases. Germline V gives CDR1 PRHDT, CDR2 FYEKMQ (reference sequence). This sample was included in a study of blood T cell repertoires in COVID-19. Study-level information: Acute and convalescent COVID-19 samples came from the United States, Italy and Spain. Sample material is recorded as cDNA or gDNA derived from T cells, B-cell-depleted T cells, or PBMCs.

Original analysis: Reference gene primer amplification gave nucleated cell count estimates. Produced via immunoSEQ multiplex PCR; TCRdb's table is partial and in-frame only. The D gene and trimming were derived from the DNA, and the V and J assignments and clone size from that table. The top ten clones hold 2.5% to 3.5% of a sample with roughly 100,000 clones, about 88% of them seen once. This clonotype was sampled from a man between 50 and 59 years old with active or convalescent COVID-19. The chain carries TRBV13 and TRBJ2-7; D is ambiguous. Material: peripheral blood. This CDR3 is CASSLGDTNHEQYV. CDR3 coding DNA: TGTGCCAGCAGCTTAGGAGACACGAACCACGAGCAGTACGTC.